This TCR beta chain was sequenced in a study of T-cell memory formation after mild COVID-19. TCRdb redid the calling of the 5' RACE reads with MiXCR, one entry per CDR3 protein. In the table there are approximately 450,000 distinct CDR3 sequences, 15% to 20% of which are singletons. As concerns this clonotype: The antigen remains unidentified.

Overall study findings and caveats: The main location of contracting CD4+ clones was CM and EM, and that of contracting CD8+ clones was EMRA.

This CDR3 spans 15 amino acids. Trimming left V 5 bases short and J 6 bases short, with 17 bases between. Germline CDR1 and CDR2: SGHVS and FQNEAQ. The sequenced sample was PBMCs or a T cell subset sorted from them (not recorded which). The TCR was taken from an adult woman who had mild COVID-19 (a few samples of this study predate the infection). Cell type and time point are not known. This chain connects TRBV7-8 to TRBJ1-5; D is unclear. Here the CDR3 reads CASSPSRRASQPQHF. CDR3 sequence (DNA): TGTGCCAGCAGCCCCTCAAGAAGGGCAAGTCAGCCCCAGCATTTT.